The TCR beta chain under discussion was sequenced for a study of T-cell reconstitution after alpha-beta-depleted transplantation in children. Study-wide results and limits: There were reportedly several hundred expanded graft clones from which alpha-beta T cells came about two months after transplant. Once a year had passed after transplant, T-cell counts and diversity came mostly from newly produced T cells.

From germline, CDR1 is MDHEN and CDR2 SYDVKM. Trimming at V came to 3 bases and at J to 6 bases, leaving 10 bases not matched to a gene. This CDR3 region has 18 residues. With respect to this clonotype: Its target is not known.

Unique molecular identifiers were built into the TCRbeta library. TCRdb re-analysed the PCR reads in MiXCR, keeping a single row per CDR3 protein. Found here are more than 300,000 distinct CDR3 sequences, 15% to 20% of them singletons; the top ten hold roughly two fifths. Sample: PBMCs, mostly from graft donor cells, taken 360 days after TCRalphabeta/CD19-depleted stem cell transplant. This TCR was recovered from a male patient aged 2-15 years who had a stem cell transplant for acute lymphoblastic leukemia, so the T cells may come from the graft donor. The V and J genes are TRBV28 and TRBJ2-3, with 15 bases identical to TRBD2. The CDR3 DNA reads as TGTGCCAGCAGTTTGGTGGGACTAGCGGGAGGAGGAGGCGATACGCAGTATTTT. Translation gives CASSLVGLAGGGGDTQYF.